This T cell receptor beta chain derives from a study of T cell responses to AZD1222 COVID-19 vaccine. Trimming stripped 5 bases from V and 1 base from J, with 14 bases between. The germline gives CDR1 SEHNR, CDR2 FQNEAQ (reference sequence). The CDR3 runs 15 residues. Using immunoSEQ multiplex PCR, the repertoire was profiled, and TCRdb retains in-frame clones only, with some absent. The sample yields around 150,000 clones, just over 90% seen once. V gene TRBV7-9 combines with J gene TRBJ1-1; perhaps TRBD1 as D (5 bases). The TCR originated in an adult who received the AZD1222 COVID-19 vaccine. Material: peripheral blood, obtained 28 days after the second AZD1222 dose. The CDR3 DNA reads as TGTGCCAGCAGCGTTACCGGGACTGAGAACACTGAAGCTTTCTTT. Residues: CASSVTGTENTEAFF.